One and the same sample provided the 15 T cell receptor beta chains below, sequenced in a study of glioma-infiltrating T cells. The iRepertoire nested amplicon-rescue multiplex PCR amplified TCR alpha and beta CDR3s from RNA. Each CDR3 protein gets one entry after TCRdb re-called the multiplex PCR reads with MiXCR. The sample lists about 410,000 distinct CDR3 sequences, roughly two fifths occurring once. Sequencing input: glioma tissue, nonneoplastic brain tissue, or PBMCs (not recorded which). These receptors all come from a human donor with low-grade glioma or glioblastoma, undergoing nonglioma brain surgery, or in good health (not recorded which).

This clonotype was seen only a few times. This chain uses TRBV4-3 with TRBJ2-7; 10 positions agree with TRBD1. CDR3 size: 13 residues. Germline V lookup: CDR1 LGHNA, CDR2 YSLEER. J lost 5 bases, V lost 3 bases, and 1 base had no gene match. This chain's CDR3 is CASSHGTGDEQYF. The CDR3 coding sequence is TGCGCCAGCAGCCACGGGACAGGGGACGAGCAGTACTTC.

This clonotype was seen repeatedly, ten times or more. This sequence joins TRBV20-1 and TRBJ2-1, with D perhaps TRBD2 (5 bases). Germline V lookup: CDR1 DFQATT, CDR2 SNEGSKA (reference sequence). The CDR3 runs to 15 residues. The ends were cut back, 3 bases at V and 3 bases at J, with 15 bases in the middle. CDR3: CSARPGWPNYNEQFF. In DNA, the CDR3 is TGCAGTGCTAGGCCGGGATGGCCGAACTACAATGAGCAGTTCTTC.

The chain carries TRBV20-1 and TRBJ2-7, with 8 positions matching TRBD2. V gave up 6 bases and J gave up 5 bases; unmatched junction bases: 3. Germline V gene sequence: CDR1 DFQATT, CDR2 SNEGSKA (reference sequence). The CDR3 runs 11 residues. In nucleotides, the CDR3 is TGCAGTGCCCGGCGGGGGGACGAGCAGTACTTC. Its translation: CSARRGDEQYF.

This clonotype was detected once. This could be a read error, since a much larger clone is one nucleotide away. The rearrangement uses TRBV15 and TRBJ2-5; no definite D call. CDR1 is LNHNV and CDR2 is YYDKDF in the germline V gene (reference sequence). The V end lost 3 bases, the J end lost 4 bases, and 15 bases lay between the germline ends. The CDR3 covers 15 residues. For the CDR3, the DNA is TGTGCCACCAGCAGGCAAGGAACGTTGCGAGAGACCCAGTACTTC. Encoded protein: CATSRQGTLRETQYF.

This clonotype turned up a few times. V and J are TRBV4-1 and TRBJ1-1; 8 bases match TRBD1. The germline V gene has CDR1 MGHRA and CDR2 YSYEKL. J was trimmed by 0 bases and V by 5 bases; bases with no gene match: 11. CDR3 length: 17 amino acids. The CDR3 sequence: CASSSDRGVRMNTEAFF. The CDR3 coding sequence is TGCGCCAGCAGCTCAGACAGGGGAGTACGGATGAACACTGAAGCTTTCTTT.

The chain uses TRBV29-1 and TRBJ1-2; D is uncertain. This CDR3 contains 14 residues. The germline V gene has CDR1 SQVTM and CDR2 ANQGSEA. Deletions cut 6 bases from V and 7 bases from J, with 21 bases between. CDR3 sequence (DNA): TGCAGCGTCGACCTTGTGGAGGGAGCTGTTGGCTACACCTTC. Amino acid sequence: CSVDLVEGAVGYTF.

The CDR3 loop is CASSLAGFGDTEAFF. Here the CDR3 DNA reads TGCGCCAGCAGCTTGGCGGGTTTCGGGGACACTGAAGCTTTCTTT. The chain uses TRBV5-1 and TRBJ1-1; D remains unclear. CDR1 is SGHRS, CDR2 YFSETQ, per germline. Trimming removed 0 bases at V and 3 bases at J, with 12 bases between. This CDR3 comprises 15 residues.

This clonotype came up many times. The chain employs TRBV20-1 and TRBJ2-7; TRBD2 might be the D (5 bases). Germline CDR1 and CDR2: DFQATT and SNEGSKA (reference sequence). The V end was cut by 1 base, the J end by 8 bases, with 12 bases between. This CDR3 has 12 amino acids. This chain's CDR3 is CSARVGSGKQYF. CDR3 nucleotides: TGCAGTGCTAGAGTCGGGTCGGGAAAGCAGTACTTC.

This clonotype appeared many times. V usage is TRBV6-1 and J usage is TRBJ2-7; possibly TRBD2 for D (6 bases). Per germline, CDR1 MNHNS and CDR2 SASEGT. The V and J ends lost 4 bases and 5 bases respectively, with 12 bases between them. CDR3 length equals 13 residues. DNA of the CDR3: TGTGCCAGCAGTGGGGGGGTGAGGAACGAGCAGTACTTC. This translates into CASSGGVRNEQYF.

This clonotype was observed a few times. This chain connects TRBV7-2 to TRBJ2-1, with 8 positions matching TRBD1. CDR3 length: 13 amino acids. The germline CDR1 and CDR2 sequences are SGHTA and FQGNSA. V lost 10 bases to trimming and J lost 6 bases; unmatched junction nucleotides: 8. CDR3 sequence reads: CATTGQVSNEQFF. In DNA form, the CDR3 reads TGTGCCACCACGGGACAGGTGTCCAATGAGCAGTTCTTC.

The table lists this clonotype with a few counts. The chain carries TRBV2 and TRBJ1-1; perhaps TRBD1 as D (5 bases). Trimming left V 6 bases short and J 7 bases short, with 18 bases between. Germline CDR1 and CDR2: SNHLY and FYNNEI. The CDR3 is 14 amino acids. CDR3 sequence: CASSLALRDGEAFF. The CDR3 DNA follows: TGTGCCAGCAGCCTTGCTCTCCGGGACGGTGAAGCTTTCTTT.

The chain is built from TRBV5-1 and TRBJ1-3, with a weak D call TRBD1 (6 bases). Trimming pared 0 bases from V and 8 bases from J, leaving 12 bases between. From germline, CDR1 is SGHRS and CDR2 YFSETQ. CDR3 length: 14 residues. CDR3 sequence (DNA): TGCGCCAGCAGCTTGGCACAGGGCTTGGACACCATATATTTT. This translates into CASSLAQGLDTIYF. The complete variable domain, with remaining parts taken from reference TRBV5-1 and TRBJ1-3, reads KAGVTQTPRYLIKTRGQQVTLSCSPISGHRSVSWYQQTPGQGLQFLFEYFSETQRNKGNFPGRFSGRQFSNSRSEMNVSTLELGDSALYLCASSLAQGLDTIYFGEGSWLTVV.

At least ten counts were recorded for this clonotype. V usage is TRBV27 and J usage is TRBJ2-5; D might be TRBD2 (5 bases). Germline-derived CDR1 and CDR2 are MNHEY and SMNVEV (reference sequence). Trimming shortened V by 0 bases and J by 2 bases, and 19 bases separated the two germline ends. CDR3 length equals 18 residues. CDR3 bases: TGTGCCAGCAGTTTATCGAGCGCAGGCGCCGGGGTGCAAGAGACCCAGTACTTC. Translation: CASSLSSAGAGVQETQYF.

In the case of this clonotype: An end of the junction differs from the germline gene, which may be a read error. The chain employs TRBV28 and TRBJ2-7, with a possible D match to TRBD1 (6 bases). CDR3 length equals 15 residues. Looked up from germline, CDR1 is MDHEN and CDR2 is SYDVKM. The CDR3 sequence: CASTQGPDSDYKQYF. The CDR3 DNA reads TGTGCCAGCACCCAGGGCCCGGACAGCGACTACAAGCAGTACTTC.

With respect to this clonotype: Given a much more abundant clone one base away, this may be a read error. CDR3 amino acids: CASRNNMSTEAFF. Written as DNA, the CDR3 is TGTGCCAGCAGGAACAACATGAGCACTGAAGCTTTCTTT. The J gene is TRBJ1-1, the V gene TRBV6-6; D is unresolved. The CDR3 has 13 residues. CDR1 is MNHNY and CDR2 is SVGAGI in the germline V gene (reference sequence). Trimming cost V 6 bases and J 4 bases, with 12 bases left between them.